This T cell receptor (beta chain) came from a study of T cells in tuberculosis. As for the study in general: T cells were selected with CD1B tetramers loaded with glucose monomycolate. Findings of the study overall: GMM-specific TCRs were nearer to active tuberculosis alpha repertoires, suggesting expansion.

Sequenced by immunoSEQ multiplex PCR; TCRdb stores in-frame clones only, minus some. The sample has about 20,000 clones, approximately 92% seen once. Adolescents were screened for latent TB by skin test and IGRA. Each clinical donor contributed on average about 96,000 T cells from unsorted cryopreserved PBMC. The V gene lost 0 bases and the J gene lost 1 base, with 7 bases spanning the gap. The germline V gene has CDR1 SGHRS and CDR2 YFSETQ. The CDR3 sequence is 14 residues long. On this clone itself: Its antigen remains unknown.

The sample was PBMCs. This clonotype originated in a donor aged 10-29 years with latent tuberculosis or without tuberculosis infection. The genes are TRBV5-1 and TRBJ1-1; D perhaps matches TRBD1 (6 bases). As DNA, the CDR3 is TGCGCCAGCAGCTTGGGGACAGCGAACACTGAAGCTTTCTTT. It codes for CASSLGTANTEAFF.